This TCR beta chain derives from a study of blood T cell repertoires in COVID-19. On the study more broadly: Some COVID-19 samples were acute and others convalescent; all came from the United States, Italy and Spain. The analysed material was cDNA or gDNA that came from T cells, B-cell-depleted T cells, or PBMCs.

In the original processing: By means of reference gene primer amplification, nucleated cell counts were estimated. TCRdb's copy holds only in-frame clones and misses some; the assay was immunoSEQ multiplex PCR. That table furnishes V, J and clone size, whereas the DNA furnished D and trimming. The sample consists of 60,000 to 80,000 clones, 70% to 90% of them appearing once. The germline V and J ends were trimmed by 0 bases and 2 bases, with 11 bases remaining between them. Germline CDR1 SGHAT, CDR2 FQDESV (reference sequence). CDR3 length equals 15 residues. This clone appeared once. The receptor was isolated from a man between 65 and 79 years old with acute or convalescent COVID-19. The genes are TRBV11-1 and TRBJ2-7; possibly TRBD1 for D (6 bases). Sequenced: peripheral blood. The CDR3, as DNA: TGTGCCAGCAGCTTAGCCCAGGGGTTGACCTACGAGCAGTACTTC. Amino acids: CASSLAQGLTYEQYF.